This T cell receptor (beta chain) was recorded in a study of T cell changes during pregnancy in multiple sclerosis. V lost 3 bases, J lost 4 bases, and 10 bases lay in between. Germline loops: CDR1 KGHSH, CDR2 LQKENI. CDR3 length: 13 amino acids. Here immunoSEQ multiplex PCR was the method, and the copy in TCRdb shows in-frame clones only, minus some. The sample consists of about 69,000 clones, roughly 91% of them appearing once. J is TRBJ2-7 and V is TRBV18; D gene unclear. Sequenced here: peripheral blood, sampled in the third trimester of pregnancy. This TCR came from a female donor with multiple sclerosis, enrolled in a pregnancy study. The CDR3 loop is CASSPPSRYEQYF. The CDR3 coding sequence is TGTGCCAGCTCACCCCCTTCCCGTTACGAGCAGTACTTC.